The present TCR beta chain was sequenced within a study of CDR3 diversity in severe acne. TCRdb itself ran the PCR reads through MiXCR, one entry per CDR3 protein. The sample lists about 90,000 distinct CDR3 sequences; about 50% were seen once. Material: blood. The receptor comes from a male donor in good health, serving as a control.

CDR3 protein: CASSLGSGRGELFF. In nucleotides, the CDR3 is TGTGCCAGCAGTTTAGGTAGCGGGAGGGGGGAGCTGTTTTTT. The genes are TRBV12-3 or TRBV12-4 and TRBJ2-2; 10 bases are shared with TRBD2. Trimming cost V 1 base and J 8 bases; bases outside gene matches: 1. The CDR3 runs to 14 residues.